These 5 T cell receptor beta chains share one sample of origin, sequenced in a study of T cell repertoires and HLA-DP antigens. Their antigen targets remain unknown. The method was immunoSEQ multiplex PCR; TCRdb's version includes in-frame clones alone and lacks a portion of them. The sample includes about 73,000 clones, 80% seen only once; the top ten take around 1.5%. The material sequenced was CD4+ T cells from PBMCs. These receptors were collected from a man aged 55-75 years in good health and CMV-seronegative.

CDR3 residues: CASSLDKIGVYGYTF. The CDR3 DNA reads TGCGCCAGCAGCTTGGATAAAATAGGGGTCTATGGCTACACCTTC. J is TRBJ1-2 and V is TRBV5-1; possible D gene TRBD1, 5 bases. The CDR3 has 15 residues. Germline lookup yields CDR1 SGHRS and CDR2 YFSETQ. V shed 0 bases and J shed 4 bases, with 13 bases lying between them.

This rearrangement joins TRBV9 to TRBJ1-2; D gene uncertain. Looked up from germline, CDR1 is SGDLS and CDR2 is YYNGEE. The V end lost 6 bases, the J end lost 6 bases, and 18 bases lay between the germline ends. CDR3 length equals 14 residues. CDR3 DNA sequence: TGTGCCAGCACCCAAGGCGGAGGGTCTGATGGCTACACCTTC. Residues: CASTQGGGSDGYTF.

This clone was seen a handful of times. This chain joins TRBV6-6 and TRBJ2-5; D possibly matches TRBD1 or TRBD2 (5 bases each). The CDR3 contains 14 residues. Germline CDR1 MNHNY, CDR2 SVGAGI (reference sequence). V gave up 7 bases and J gave up 2 bases, with 14 bases separating them. This CDR3 reads CASTEWDGQETQYF. CDR3 nucleotides: TGTGCCAGCACGGAGTGGGACGGACAAGAGACCCAGTACTTC.

The chain combines TRBV18 with TRBJ1-4; 7 bases map to TRBD1. J was trimmed by 5 bases and V by 6 bases; bases with no gene match: 12. This CDR3 contains 16 residues. CDR1 is KGHSH and CDR2 is LQKENI in the germline V gene. The CDR3 DNA sequence: TGTGCCAGCTCCGGGGCCTCTGGACAGGCAAATGAAAAACTGTTTTTT. Amino acid sequence: CASSGASGQANEKLFF.

In its sample, this clone was seen many times. The chain carries TRBV9 and TRBJ1-4; D might be TRBD1 (5 bases). The CDR3 spans 14 residues. The germline V and J ends were trimmed by 7 bases and 8 bases, with 18 bases remaining between them. Germline V gives CDR1 SGDLS, CDR2 YYNGEE. CDR3 loop: CASGGRPGGEKLFF. The CDR3 DNA sequence: TGTGCCAGCGGGGGACGTCCAGGTGGAGAAAAACTGTTTTTT.